This TCR beta chain was sequenced in a study of T cells in Graves' hyperthyroidism and ophthalmopathy. Newly diagnosed patients aged 18 to 65 had hyperthyroidism of under 2 months' duration. This clonotype was recorded many times. Trimming cost V 4 bases and J 2 bases, with 12 bases left between them. The germline CDR1 and CDR2 sequences are SGHTA and FQGTGA. The CDR3 loop spans 15 amino acids. TCR beta CDR3 regions were amplified from RNA. HTBI primers drove first-round RT-PCR of the TCR CDR3. Each CDR3 protein gets one entry after TCRdb re-called the multiplex PCR reads with MiXCR. The sample includes a few hundred thousand distinct CDR3 sequences, approximately 14% seen only once; the top ten take 15% to 20%.

The receptor comes from a woman aged 18-29 years with Graves' hyperthyroidism. V gene TRBV7-3 combines with J gene TRBJ2-1; D may be TRBD2 (6 bases). Sequenced material: blood. The CDR3 loop is CASSSGPGAYNEQFF. As DNA, the CDR3 is TGTGCCAGCAGCTCAGGGCCGGGAGCCTACAATGAGCAGTTCTTC.